One and the same sample provided the 4 T cell receptor beta chains below, sequenced in a study of T-cell memory formation after mild COVID-19. TCRdb reprocessed the 5' RACE reads with MiXCR, giving one entry per CDR3 protein. The sample contains roughly 350,000 distinct CDR3 sequences, 12% to 15% of which appear only once. The specimen sequenced was PBMCs or a T cell subset sorted from them (not recorded which). Source of these receptors: a man aged 18 to 29 who had mild COVID-19 (a few samples of this study predate the infection). Cell type and time point are not known.

Ten or more counts support this clonotype. The chain joins TRBV12-3 or TRBV12-4 to TRBJ1-2, with D maybe TRBD1 (5 bases). This CDR3 is built from 14 residues. V was shortened by 6 bases and J by 6 bases, with 17 bases between the two germline ends. This chain's CDR3 is CASSPVGAADGYTF. DNA of the CDR3: TGTGCCAGCAGCCCAGTTGGGGCCGCGGATGGCTACACCTTC.

The gene calls are TRBV6-2 or TRBV6-3 and TRBJ2-1, with no clear D. This CDR3 contains 12 residues. Germline V gene sequence: CDR1 MNHEY, CDR2 SVGEGT. V was trimmed by 5 bases and J by 8 bases, leaving 10 bases between them. The CDR3 sequence is CASSPQTHEQFF. DNA of the CDR3: TGTGCCAGCAGTCCACAGACGCATGAGCAGTTCTTC.

The table lists this clonotype with a few counts. This chain joins TRBV3-1 and TRBJ2-1; TRBD2 matches at 12 bases. Germline CDR1 LGHDT, CDR2 YNNKEL (reference sequence). The CDR3 consists of 17 residues. The J segment lost 2 bases and the V segment lost 1 base, leaving 3 bases of the junction unmatched. Here the CDR3 reads CASSQGTSGVTYNEQFF. DNA of the CDR3: TGTGCCAGCAGCCAAGGGACTAGCGGGGTCACCTACAATGAGCAGTTCTTC.

The table lists this clonotype with a few counts. The rearrangement joins TRBV2 to TRBJ2-3, with 12 bases that match TRBD2. The V and J ends lost 5 bases and 5 bases, in that order; junction bases with no gene match: 8. Germline V gene lookup returns CDR1 SNHLY and CDR2 FYNNEI. The CDR3 is 16 amino acids. The DNA for the CDR3 is TGTGCCAGCAGTTCGCTAGCGGGGGGGCCAAAAGATACGCAGTATTTT. It codes for CASSSLAGGPKDTQYF.